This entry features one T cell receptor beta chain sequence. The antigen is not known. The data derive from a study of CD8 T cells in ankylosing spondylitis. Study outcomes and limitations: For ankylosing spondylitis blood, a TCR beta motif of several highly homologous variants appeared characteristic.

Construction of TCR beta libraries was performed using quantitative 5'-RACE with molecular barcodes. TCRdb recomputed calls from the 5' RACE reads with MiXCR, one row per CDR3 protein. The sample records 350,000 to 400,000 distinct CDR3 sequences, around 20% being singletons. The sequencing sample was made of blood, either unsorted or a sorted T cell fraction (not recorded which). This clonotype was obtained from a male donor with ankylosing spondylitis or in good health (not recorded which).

Here the CDR3 reads CASNGESYEQYF. The CDR3 DNA is TGTGCCAGCAACGGGGAGAGTTACGAGCAGTACTTC. This chain joins TRBV12-3 or TRBV12-4 and TRBJ2-7, with D possibly matching TRBD2 (5 bases). The CDR3 is 12 residues long. V dropped 7 bases and J dropped 4 bases, with 11 bases sitting between them.